The clone carrying this TCR beta chain was observed at least ten times. Its target is not known. The germline gives CDR1 SQVTM, CDR2 ANQGSEA. Between the trimmed V and J ends, which lost 5 bases and 4 bases, there was a span of 20 bases. This CDR3 spans 15 amino acids. The data derive from a study of molecular identifiers for immune sequencing clone quantification. Study overall: Five aliquots were made in replicates from the RNA of approximately 20,000 or 98,000 naive CD8 cells, and four were sequenced.

The study, taken as a whole, reports: In naive cells, clones above 20 RNA copies held under 1% of molecules, whereas in effector cells they held over 98%.

Previously described methods and listed TCR primers produced bulk TCR libraries. TCRdb ran MiXCR on the PCR reads and lists one entry per CDR3 protein. The sample consists of around 470,000 distinct CDR3 sequences, about a fifth of them appearing once. J is TRBJ1-1 and V is TRBV29-1; D is ambiguous. Sequenced sample: naive CD8+ T cells from blood, with Jurkat cell RNA spiked in. Regarding subset: FACS-sorted CD8+CD4-CCR7+CD45RA+ naive T cells. The TCR was taken from a human donor in good health. Some libraries in this study had Jurkat cell RNA spiked in. The DNA of the CDR3 is TGCAGCGTTCGAGGGTCGCCAAGAGGGAGCACTGAAGCTTTCTTT. It codes for CSVRGSPRGSTEAFF. Using reference TRBV29-1 and TRBJ1-1 for the parts outside the CDR3, the full variable domain is SAVISQKPSRDICQRGTSLTIQCQVDSQVTMMFWYRQQPGQSLTLIATANQGSEATYESGFVIDKFPISRPNLTFSTLTVSNMSPEDSSIYLCSVRGSPRGSTEAFFGQGTRLTVV.